This T cell receptor beta chain was sequenced during a study of T-cell reconstitution after alpha-beta-depleted transplantation in children. Regarding the study as a whole: After one year, T-cell counts and TCRbeta diversity mostly came from new T cells.

The germline V gene encodes CDR1 SGHDT and CDR2 YYEEEE. This CDR3 contains 16 residues. The V and J ends lost 0 bases and 5 bases, in that order; junction bases with no gene match: 8. Preparing the TCRbeta library involved the use of unique molecular identifiers. TCRdb redid the calling of the PCR reads with MiXCR, one entry per CDR3 protein. This table holds about a million distinct CDR3 sequences, 25% to 35% found once. Worth noting for this clonotype: Its antigen is currently unknown.

The chain employs TRBV5-6 and TRBJ2-5; 9 nucleotides line up with TRBD2. This clonotype was obtained from a boy in the first two years of life who had a stem cell transplant for SCID, so the T cells may come from the graft donor. Source: PBMCs, mostly from graft donor cells, taken 360 days after TCRalphabeta/CD19-depleted stem cell transplant. This chain's CDR3 is CASSLVAGGPIETQYF. CDR3 sequence (DNA): TGTGCCAGCAGCTTGGTGGCGGGGGGGCCGATTGAGACCCAGTACTTC.